These 23 T cell receptor beta chains were sequenced from one sample in a study of blood T cell repertoires in COVID-19 (dated by TCRdb to about 2020). Library method: the immunoSEQ multiplex PCR assay. In TCRdb, the immuneACCESS table is reduced to in-frame sequences with V and J assigned. These tables do not hold every clone; where another copy was compared, an unresolved V gene accounts for under half, and the others remain unexplained. The sample records around 60,000 clones, roughly 90% of which are singletons. The ten biggest clones cover 1% to 1.5% of the sample. Specimen: peripheral blood. The receptors were sampled from a woman over 75 with acute or convalescent COVID-19.

The V and J genes are TRBV9 and TRBJ1-2; D is undetermined. The germline gives CDR1 SGDLS, CDR2 YYNGEE. CDR3 size: 13 residues. Trimming cost V 3 bases and J 4 bases, with 10 bases left between them. CDR3 DNA: TGTGCCAGCAGCGCGATGGGCTTCTATGGCTACACCTTC. Its translation is CASSAMGFYGYTF.

Here the CDR3 DNA reads TGTGCCAGTAGTGTTCAGTCTAACTATGGCTACACCTTC. Translation: CASSVQSNYGYTF. This rearrangement joins TRBV19 to TRBJ1-2; D ambiguous. CDR1 LNHDA and CDR2 SQIVND come from the germline V gene (reference sequence). The germline V and J ends were trimmed by 5 bases and 0 bases, with 7 bases remaining between them. The CDR3 loop spans 13 amino acids.

The chain recombines TRBV19 with TRBJ1-5; 7 nucleotides align to TRBD1. CDR1 is LNHDA and CDR2 is SQIVND in the germline V gene (reference sequence). Unmatched junction bases numbered 10, after V lost 6 bases and J lost 5 bases. The CDR3 runs 15 residues. DNA of the CDR3: TGTGCCAGTAGCTCTCAGGGACAGTCGTATCAGCCCCAGCATTTT. It specifies CASSSQGQSYQPQHF.

This clone was detected once. The genes are TRBV6-2 or TRBV6-3 and TRBJ1-2; maybe TRBD1 (5 bases). Germline V lookup: CDR1 MNHEY, CDR2 SVGEGT. This CDR3 region has 13 residues. V was pared by 5 bases and J by 4 bases, with 11 bases between. This chain's CDR3 is CASSHRTGYGYTF. The DNA for the CDR3 is TGTGCCAGCAGTCACAGGACGGGCTATGGCTACACCTTC.

The V gene is TRBV6-5, the J gene TRBJ2-1; D possibly corresponds to TRBD2 (5 bases). Per the germline V gene, CDR1 is MNHEY and CDR2 is SVGAGI. The V and J ends lost 8 bases and 2 bases respectively, with 13 bases between them. CDR3 length: 14 amino acids. The CDR3 sequence: CASAEGSAYNEQFF. The DNA of the CDR3 is TGTGCCAGCGCGGAAGGGAGTGCCTACAATGAGCAGTTCTTC.

This sequence joins TRBV11-2 and TRBJ2-7; TRBD2 might be the D (6 bases). Germline CDR1 is SGHAT and CDR2 is FQNNGV. The CDR3 has 14 residues. Trimming removed 0 bases at V and 4 bases at J, with 10 bases between. The CDR3 DNA follows: TGTGCCAGCAGCTTAGAACTAGCTAGGTACGAGCAGTACTTC. It translates to CASSLELARYEQYF.

This clone turned up a few times. The chain has TRBV5-6 and TRBJ1-1; a possible D gene is TRBD1 (5 bases). The germline V and J ends were trimmed by 4 bases and 0 bases, with 19 bases remaining between them. Germline V gene data show CDR1 as SGHDT and CDR2 as YYEEEE. The CDR3 sequence is 17 residues long. The CDR3 loop is CASSRRFGAGMNTEAFF. As DNA, the CDR3 is TGTGCCAGCAGCAGACGCTTTGGGGCGGGAATGAACACTGAAGCTTTCTTT.

The V gene is TRBV10-3, the J gene TRBJ1-1, with D perhaps TRBD1 (6 bases). V was cut by 0 bases and J by 3 bases, with 11 bases left in between. This CDR3 spans 15 amino acids. CDR1 and CDR2 from the germline V gene are ENHRY and SYGVKD. In DNA, the CDR3 is TGTGCCATCAGTGAGTCTACAGGGACGTACACTGAAGCTTTCTTT. Translated: CAISESTGTYTEAFF.

CDR3 in DNA: TGTGCCAGCAGCCCCCGGGACAGGGGAGGCGGGGAGCTGTTTTTT. This gives the protein CASSPRDRGGGELFF. V gene TRBV9 combines with J gene TRBJ2-2, with 10 bases aligning to TRBD1. V shed 4 bases and J 7 bases; nucleotides not matched to a gene: 7. CDR3 length equals 15 residues. Germline V lookup: CDR1 SGDLS, CDR2 YYNGEE.

The rearrangement links TRBV30 to TRBJ1-6; a weak D match, TRBD1 (6 bases). The CDR3 runs to 13 residues. The V and J ends lost 5 bases and 9 bases respectively, with 14 bases between them. Germline-derived CDR1 and CDR2 are GTSNPN and SVGIG (reference sequence). DNA for the CDR3: TGTGCCTGGGAGGGGGTACGAGGTTCACCCCTCCACTTT. This translates into CAWEGVRGSPLHF.

CDR3 in DNA: TGCAGTGCTAGTAGAGCGGGGGGTGATACGCAGTATTTT. It yields the protein CSASRAGGDTQYF. The J gene is TRBJ2-3, the V gene TRBV20-1; 9 bases agree with TRBD2. CDR1 DFQATT and CDR2 SNEGSKA come from the germline V gene (reference sequence). This CDR3 region has 13 residues. Losses at the gene ends were 3 bases for V and 6 bases for J; bases not matched to a gene: 4.

This chain connects TRBV11-2 to TRBJ1-1; no firm D call. Looked up from germline, CDR1 is SGHAT and CDR2 is FQNNGV. V was shortened by 8 bases and J by 6 bases, with 22 bases between the two germline ends. CDR3 length: 15 amino acids. In DNA, the CDR3 is TGTGCCAGCCACAAGGAGGGCCTCTCTTACGCTGAAGCTTTCTTT. This gives the protein CASHKEGLSYAEAFF.

The V and J genes are TRBV5-4 and TRBJ2-3, with D unclear. This CDR3 is built from 15 residues. Trimming pared 4 bases from V and 2 bases from J, leaving 14 bases between. The V gene's germline CDR1 is SGHNT and CDR2 YYREEE (reference sequence). CDR3 coding DNA: TGTGCCAGCAGCATAGATGCGCTCAACACAGATACGCAGTATTTT. Translating gives CASSIDALNTDTQYF. Full variable domain (outside the CDR3, taken from reference TRBV5-4 and TRBJ2-3): ETGVTQSPTHLIKTRGQQVTLRCSSQSGHNTVSWYQQALGQGPQFIFQYYREEENGRGNFPPRFSGLQFPNYSSELNVNALELDDSALYLCASSIDALNTDTQYFGPGTRLTVL.

The V gene is TRBV11-3, the J gene TRBJ1-1; possibly TRBD1 for D (5 bases). V was trimmed by 0 bases and J by 4 bases, leaving 9 bases between them. Germline lookup yields CDR1 SGHNT and CDR2 YENEEA. The CDR3 loop spans 14 amino acids. The CDR3 DNA follows: TGTGCCAGCAGCTTAGAGGGGGGGTCCACTGAAGCTTTCTTT. Translated, it gives CASSLEGGSTEAFF.

V usage is TRBV25-1 and J usage is TRBJ2-1; TRBD2 matches 10 bases. Germline V lookup: CDR1 MGHDK, CDR2 SYGVNS. J was trimmed by 5 bases and V by 7 bases; bases with no gene match: 5. The CDR3 consists of 14 residues. This CDR3 is CASTLAGVHNEQFF. The CDR3 coding sequence is TGTGCCAGCACGCTAGCGGGAGTCCACAATGAGCAGTTCTTC.

This sequence joins TRBV28 and TRBJ1-1; the D is unclear. Between the trimmed V and J ends, which lost 5 bases and 4 bases, there was a span of 11 bases. The germline V gene encodes CDR1 MDHEN and CDR2 SYDVKM. The CDR3 is 13 residues long. The CDR3: CASSRRAGTEAFF. As DNA, the CDR3 is TGTGCCAGCAGTCGTCGGGCGGGCACTGAAGCTTTCTTT.

J is TRBJ2-2 and V is TRBV7-2, with a tentative D call TRBD1 (5 bases). This CDR3 contains 14 residues. Germline-derived CDR1 and CDR2 are SGHTA and FQGNSA. The V end was cut by 11 bases, the J end by 2 bases, with 15 bases between. The CDR3 DNA reads TGTGCCGCCACTGGGCAGGGAAACACCGGGGAGCTGTTTTTT. It yields the protein CAATGQGNTGELFF.

J is TRBJ1-1 and V is TRBV7-8; 7 bases line up with TRBD1. Germline trimming cut 1 base from V and 5 bases from J; bases unmatched to any gene: 7. The CDR3 has 15 amino acids. The germline gives CDR1 SGHVS, CDR2 FQNEAQ. The CDR3 loop reads CASSLGGGAGTEAFF. The CDR3 DNA reads TGTGCCAGCAGCTTAGGAGGGGGCGCAGGTACTGAAGCTTTCTTT.

The rearrangement links TRBV7-2 to TRBJ2-3, with D possibly being TRBD1 (6 bases). The germline V gene encodes CDR1 SGHTA and CDR2 FQGNSA. The CDR3 spans 14 residues. Trimming took off 1 base at V and 4 bases at J, with 9 bases between the two ends. This CDR3 is CASSLVGGADTQYF. The CDR3 region has the DNA TGTGCCAGCAGCTTAGTAGGGGGAGCAGATACGCAGTATTTT. Complete variable domain (other parts from reference TRBV7-2 and TRBJ2-3): GAGVSQSPSNKVTEKGKDVELRCDPISGHTALYWYRQSLGQGLEFLIYFQGNSAPDKSGLPSDRFSAERTGGSVSTLTIQRTQQEDSAVYLCASSLVGGADTQYFGPGTRLTVL.

The chain combines TRBV2 with TRBJ2-7; 11 positions agree with TRBD1. Trimming removed 6 bases from V and 6 bases from J; junction bases left unmatched: 7. Germline lookup yields CDR1 SNHLY and CDR2 FYNNEI. This CDR3 has 14 amino acids. CDR3: CASRGTGGWSEQYF. In DNA form, the CDR3 reads TGTGCCAGCAGAGGGACAGGGGGTTGGTCCGAGCAGTACTTC.

This clone is medium-sized (0.01 to 0.1%) in the sample. The chain uses TRBV9 and TRBJ1-1; D is unclear. The V gene lost 5 bases and the J gene lost 1 base, with 9 bases spanning the gap. Germline assignment: CDR1 SGDLS and CDR2 YYNGEE. The CDR3 extends over 13 amino acids. The CDR3: CASSLSGNTEAFF. The DNA of the CDR3 is TGTGCCAGCAGTTTGTCGGGGAACACTGAAGCTTTCTTT.

V gene TRBV5-5 combines with J gene TRBJ1-2; no definite D call. The CDR3 totals 18 residues. Germline V CDR1 and CDR2: SGHKS, YYEKEE (reference sequence). V lost 2 bases, J lost 4 bases, and 24 bases lay in between. Here the CDR3 DNA reads TGTGCCAGCAGCTTAGTACTGGAGAACCACCAAACTGCCTATGGCTACACCTTC. Encoded protein: CASSLVLENHQTAYGYTF.

This chain joins TRBV30 and TRBJ2-5, with D perhaps matching TRBD2 (6 bases). The germline gives CDR1 GTSNPN, CDR2 SVGIG (reference sequence). CDR3 length: 14 amino acids. The V end lost 0 bases, the J end lost 1 base, and 9 bases lay between the germline ends. CDR3: CAWSVSGSQETQYF. The CDR3 DNA reads TGTGCCTGGAGTGTAAGCGGGTCCCAAGAGACCCAGTACTTC.